This T cell receptor (beta chain) was identified in a study of regulatory T cells in long-lasting Graves disease (dated by TCRdb to the early 2020s). Describing the broader study: Persistent Graves' disease was defined as persistently positive TSH receptor autoantibodies together with antithyroid drug treatment for over 5 years. Peripheral blood TCR sequencing and RNA sequencing compared persistent Graves' disease patients with newly diagnosed Graves' disease patients. The study was registered as a clinical trial and conducted in China. TCR sequencing covered some 13 persistent and some 20 newly diagnosed Graves' disease patients, around 33 samples in total. Antithyroid drugs had been taken for 8.5 to 13 years on average by persistent Graves' disease patients in the clinical cohort. Study-wide findings and limitations: Compared with newly diagnosed patients, persistent Graves' disease patients had lower TCR Shannon entropy and fewer highly expanded clones, which suggests clonal expansion. Patients with persistent disease shared more public clonotypes (roughly 2,900) than newly diagnosed patients did (approximately 1,000). Only peripheral blood was studied, because thyroid tissue, the primary lesion, was inaccessible. The authors noted that the small sample size was a limitation that may lower accuracy. Sequencing and analysis were limited to the TCR beta chain. Preferential use of TRBV28, TRBJ1-2 and TRBJ2-5 was observed in persistent disease, whereas TRBV20-1 and TRBJ2-1 were favored in newly diagnosed disease.

Receptors were amplified or captured by multiplex PCR. These reads were obtained on an Illumina HiSeq 4000. CDR3 regions were amplified by Arm-PCR with iRepertoire HTBI primers to construct TCR beta libraries. PCR products were gel purified before sequencing. The study's processing was this. Gene usage analysis of CDR3 amino acid clonotypes relied on the roughly 58 TRBV and 14 TRBJ segments identified across samples. COPE and FqMerger were used to merge the filtered high-quality paired reads into contigs. BLAST was used to align contigs to IMGT TRBV, TRBD and TRBJ reference genes, and CDR3 was defined according to IMGT. Any clonotype with a frequency above 0.1% was counted as a highly expanded clone. Shannon entropy was used to measure repertoire diversity, and the Gini coefficient was used to measure V-J evenness. A clonotype was considered public if more than one individual shared it. TCRdb passed the public sequencing reads through fastp at Q25 and MiXCR, retaining productive beta sequences. Duplicate CDR3 protein sequences are folded into a single record with the most common DNA and genes. The V and J calls shown here were made by TCRdb, not taken from the authors' results. A total of hundreds of thousands of distinct CDR3 sequences appear in this sample, around 21% of them only once. Roughly 8% of the sample rests with the top ten.

Trimming removed 2 bases from V and 7 bases from J; the gene matches leave 8 bases unexplained. For CDR1 and CDR2, the germline V gene lists SNHLY and FYNNEI. The CDR3 measures 15 amino acids from cysteine to phenylalanine. Only the CDR3 part of the read is kept: 45 bases, read in frame from the first base. Note on this clonotype: Its antigen target is currently unknown. One base away there is no much larger clone; base qualities are not given.

The time point label of this sample denotes: persistent/refractory GD, antithyroid drugs over 5 years with positive TRAb. RNA was extracted from PBMCs in TRIzol for both TCR sequencing and RNA sequencing. The diagnosis of Graves' disease followed American Thyroid Association guidelines. Patients for the study were recruited at an endocrinology department in Xi'an, China. From each patient, around 9 milliliters of peripheral blood was collected into an EDTA anticoagulant tube. Ficoll Paque Plus density gradient separation was used to isolate PBMCs, and no further T cell sorting was performed. An Agilent 2100 Bioanalyzer and agarose gel were used to check RNA quality, and a NanoDrop 2000 was used to measure RNA concentration.

This clonotype was sampled from a female donor with Graves disease. The sequencing used peripheral blood mononuclear cells (PBMCs), collected when the disease was refractory, from a patient treated with antithyroid drugs. The chain is assembled from TRBV2 and TRBJ2-1, and 7 junction bases match TRBD2. The DNA sequence follows: TGTGCCAGCAGTGAAACGGCGGGAGATGGGAATGAGCAGTTCTTC. The translation is CASSETAGDGNEQFF.